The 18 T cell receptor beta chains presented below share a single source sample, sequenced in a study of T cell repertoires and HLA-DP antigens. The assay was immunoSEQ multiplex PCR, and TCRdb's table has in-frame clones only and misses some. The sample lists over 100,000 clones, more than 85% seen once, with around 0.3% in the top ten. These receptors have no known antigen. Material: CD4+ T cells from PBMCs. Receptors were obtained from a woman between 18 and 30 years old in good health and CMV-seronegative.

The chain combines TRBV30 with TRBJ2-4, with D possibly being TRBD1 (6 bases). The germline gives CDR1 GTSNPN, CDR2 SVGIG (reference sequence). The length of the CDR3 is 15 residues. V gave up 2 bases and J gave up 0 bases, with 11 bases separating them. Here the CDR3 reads CAWSSSGVAKNIQYF. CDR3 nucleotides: TGTGCCTGGAGTTCCTCAGGGGTAGCCAAAAACATTCAGTACTTC.

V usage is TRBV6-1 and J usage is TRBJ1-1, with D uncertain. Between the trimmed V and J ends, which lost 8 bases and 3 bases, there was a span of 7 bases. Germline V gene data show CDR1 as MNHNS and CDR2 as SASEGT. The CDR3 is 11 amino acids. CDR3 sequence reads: CASWLYTEAFF. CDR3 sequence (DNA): TGTGCCAGCTGGCTATACACTGAAGCTTTCTTT.

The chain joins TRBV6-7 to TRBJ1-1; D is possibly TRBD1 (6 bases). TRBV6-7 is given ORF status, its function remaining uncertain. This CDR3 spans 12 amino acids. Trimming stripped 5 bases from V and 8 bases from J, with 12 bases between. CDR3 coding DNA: TGTGCCAGCAGTAGGACAGCCGGCGAAGCTTTCTTT. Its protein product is CASSRTAGEAFF.

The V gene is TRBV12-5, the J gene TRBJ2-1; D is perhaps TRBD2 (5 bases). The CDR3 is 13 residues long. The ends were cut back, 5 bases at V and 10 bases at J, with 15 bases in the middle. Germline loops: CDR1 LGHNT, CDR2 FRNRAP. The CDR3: CASGPEAGREQFF. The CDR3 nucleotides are TGTGCTAGTGGTCCCGAGGCGGGTAGAGAGCAGTTCTTC.

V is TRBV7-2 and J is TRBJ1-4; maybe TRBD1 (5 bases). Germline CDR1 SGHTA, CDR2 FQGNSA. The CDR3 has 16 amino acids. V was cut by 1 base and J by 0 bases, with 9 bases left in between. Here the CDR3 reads CASSLDQGATNEKLFF. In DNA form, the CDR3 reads TGTGCCAGCAGCTTAGATCAGGGTGCAACTAATGAAAAACTGTTTTTT.

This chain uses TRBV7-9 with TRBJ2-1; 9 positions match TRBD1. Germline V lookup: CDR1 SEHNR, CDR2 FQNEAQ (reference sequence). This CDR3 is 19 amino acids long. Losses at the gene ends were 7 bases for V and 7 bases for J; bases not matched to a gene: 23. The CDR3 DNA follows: TGTGCCAGCACCTCCATACCCCCGGTTTCGGGACAGGGAAAAAATGAGCAGTTCTTC. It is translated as CASTSIPPVSGQGKNEQFF. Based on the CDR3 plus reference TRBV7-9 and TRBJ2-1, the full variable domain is DTGVSQNPRHKITKRGQNVTFRCDPISEHNRLYWYRQTLGQGPEFLTYFQNEAQLEKSRLLSDRFSAERPKGSFSTLEIQRTEQGDSAMYLCASTSIPPVSGQGKNEQFFGPGTRLTVL.

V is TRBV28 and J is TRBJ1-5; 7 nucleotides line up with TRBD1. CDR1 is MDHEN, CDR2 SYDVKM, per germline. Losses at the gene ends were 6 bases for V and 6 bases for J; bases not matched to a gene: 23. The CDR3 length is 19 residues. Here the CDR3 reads CASSHSAYPLGQESQPQHF. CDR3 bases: TGTGCCAGCAGCCACTCTGCATACCCCCTTGGACAGGAAAGTCAGCCCCAGCATTTT.

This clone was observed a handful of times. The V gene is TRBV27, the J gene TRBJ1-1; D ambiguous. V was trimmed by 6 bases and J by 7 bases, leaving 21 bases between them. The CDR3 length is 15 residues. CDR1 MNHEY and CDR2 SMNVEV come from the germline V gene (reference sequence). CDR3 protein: CASSQLPDQRVEAFF. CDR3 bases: TGTGCCAGCAGCCAATTACCGGACCAGAGGGTTGAAGCTTTCTTT.

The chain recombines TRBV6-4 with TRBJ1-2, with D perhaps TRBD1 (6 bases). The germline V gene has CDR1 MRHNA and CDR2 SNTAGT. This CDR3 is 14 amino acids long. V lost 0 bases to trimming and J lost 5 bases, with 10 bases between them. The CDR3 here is CASSDSSTGYGYTF. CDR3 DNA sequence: TGTGCCAGCAGTGACTCGAGTACAGGGTATGGCTACACCTTC.

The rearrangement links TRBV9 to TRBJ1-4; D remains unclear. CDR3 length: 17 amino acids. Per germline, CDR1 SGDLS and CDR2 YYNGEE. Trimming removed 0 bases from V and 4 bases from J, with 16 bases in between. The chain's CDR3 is CASSVGSREGGNEKLFF. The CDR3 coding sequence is TGTGCCAGCAGCGTAGGGTCGAGAGAGGGCGGTAATGAAAAACTGTTTTTT.

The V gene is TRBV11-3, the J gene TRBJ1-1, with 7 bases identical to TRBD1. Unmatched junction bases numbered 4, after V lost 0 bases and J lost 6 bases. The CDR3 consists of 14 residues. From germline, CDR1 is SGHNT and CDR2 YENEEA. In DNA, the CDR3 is TGTGCCAGCAGCTTAGATCCAGGGGGGCCTGAAGCTTTCTTT. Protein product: CASSLDPGGPEAFF.

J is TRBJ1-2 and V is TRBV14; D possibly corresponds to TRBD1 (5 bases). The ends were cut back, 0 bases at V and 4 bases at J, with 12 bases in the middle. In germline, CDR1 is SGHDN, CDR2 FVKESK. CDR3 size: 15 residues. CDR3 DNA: TGTGCCAGCAGCCAAGATGCAGGGTCACGCTATGGCTACACCTTC. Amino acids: CASSQDAGSRYGYTF.

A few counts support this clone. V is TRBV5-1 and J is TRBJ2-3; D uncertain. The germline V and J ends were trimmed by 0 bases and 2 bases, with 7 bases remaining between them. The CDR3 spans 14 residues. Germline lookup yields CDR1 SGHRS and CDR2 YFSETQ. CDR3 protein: CASSLERLTDTQYF. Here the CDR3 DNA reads TGCGCCAGCAGCTTGGAGAGGCTCACAGATACGCAGTATTTT.

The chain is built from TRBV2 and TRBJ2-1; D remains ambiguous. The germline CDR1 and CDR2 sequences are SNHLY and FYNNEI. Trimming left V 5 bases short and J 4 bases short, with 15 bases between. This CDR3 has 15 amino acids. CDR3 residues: CASSLRDNQYNEQFF. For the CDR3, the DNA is TGTGCCAGCAGTTTGCGCGACAATCAATACAATGAGCAGTTCTTC.

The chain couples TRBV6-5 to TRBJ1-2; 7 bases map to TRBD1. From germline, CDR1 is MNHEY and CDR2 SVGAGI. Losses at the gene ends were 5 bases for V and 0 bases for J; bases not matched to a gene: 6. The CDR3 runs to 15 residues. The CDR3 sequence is CASSRTGRANYGYTF. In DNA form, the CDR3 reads TGTGCCAGCAGTAGGACAGGCCGGGCTAACTATGGCTACACCTTC.

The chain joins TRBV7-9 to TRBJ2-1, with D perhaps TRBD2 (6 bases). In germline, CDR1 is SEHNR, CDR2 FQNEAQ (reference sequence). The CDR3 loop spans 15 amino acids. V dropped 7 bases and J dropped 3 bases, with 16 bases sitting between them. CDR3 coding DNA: TGTGCCAGCAACCCCGGGGGACTGATCTACAATGAGCAGTTCTTC. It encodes CASNPGGLIYNEQFF.

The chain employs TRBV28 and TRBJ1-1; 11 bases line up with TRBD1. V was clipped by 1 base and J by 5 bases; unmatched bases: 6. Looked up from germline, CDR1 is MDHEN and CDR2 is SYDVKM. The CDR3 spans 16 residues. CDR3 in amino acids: CASSLSDRGRRTEAFF. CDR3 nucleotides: TGTGCCAGCAGTTTATCGGACAGGGGGCGCCGAACTGAAGCTTTCTTT.

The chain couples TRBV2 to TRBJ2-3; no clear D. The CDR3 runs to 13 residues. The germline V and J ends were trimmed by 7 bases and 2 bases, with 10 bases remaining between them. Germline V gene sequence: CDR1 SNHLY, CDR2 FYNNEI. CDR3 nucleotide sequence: TGTGCCAGCATGAGCCGCCTCACAGATACGCAGTATTTT. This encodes CASMSRLTDTQYF.